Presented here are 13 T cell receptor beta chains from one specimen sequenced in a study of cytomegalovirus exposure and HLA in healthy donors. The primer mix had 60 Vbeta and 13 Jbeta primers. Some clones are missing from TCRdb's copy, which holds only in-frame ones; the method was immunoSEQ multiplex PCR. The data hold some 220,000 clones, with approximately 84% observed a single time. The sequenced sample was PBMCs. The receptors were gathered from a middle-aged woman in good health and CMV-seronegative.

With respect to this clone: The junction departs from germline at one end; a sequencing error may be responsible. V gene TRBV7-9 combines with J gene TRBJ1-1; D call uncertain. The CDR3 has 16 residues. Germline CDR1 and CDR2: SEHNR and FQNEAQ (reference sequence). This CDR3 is CSSTLSGGSSATEAFF. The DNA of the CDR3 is TGTTCCAGCACCCTTTCGGGAGGGTCCTCCGCCACTGAAGCTTTCTTT.

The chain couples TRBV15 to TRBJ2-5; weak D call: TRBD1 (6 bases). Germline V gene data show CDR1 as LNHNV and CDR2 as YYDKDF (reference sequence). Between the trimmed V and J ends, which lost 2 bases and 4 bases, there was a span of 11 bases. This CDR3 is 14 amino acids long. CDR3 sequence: CATSRRTALETQYF. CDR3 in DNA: TGTGCCACCAGCAGAAGGACAGCCCTAGAGACCCAGTACTTC.

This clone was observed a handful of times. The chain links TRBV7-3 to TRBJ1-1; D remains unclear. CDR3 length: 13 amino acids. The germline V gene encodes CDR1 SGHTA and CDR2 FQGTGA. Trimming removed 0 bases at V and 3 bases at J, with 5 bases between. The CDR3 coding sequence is TGTGCCAGCAGCTTAACGTTCTACACTGAAGCTTTCTTT. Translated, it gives CASSLTFYTEAFF.

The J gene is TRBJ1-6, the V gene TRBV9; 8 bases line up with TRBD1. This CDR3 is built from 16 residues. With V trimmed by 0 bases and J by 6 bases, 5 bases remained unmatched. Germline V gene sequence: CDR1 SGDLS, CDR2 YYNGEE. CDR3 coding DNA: TGTGCCAGCAGCGTAGGCCCCGGACAGGGTAATTCACCCCTCCACTTT. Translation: CASSVGPGQGNSPLHF.

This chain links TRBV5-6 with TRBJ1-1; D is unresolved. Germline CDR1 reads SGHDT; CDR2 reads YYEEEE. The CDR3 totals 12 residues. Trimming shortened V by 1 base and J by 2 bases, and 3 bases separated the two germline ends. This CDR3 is CASSLTNTEAFF. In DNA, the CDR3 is TGTGCCAGCAGCTTGACAAACACTGAAGCTTTCTTT.

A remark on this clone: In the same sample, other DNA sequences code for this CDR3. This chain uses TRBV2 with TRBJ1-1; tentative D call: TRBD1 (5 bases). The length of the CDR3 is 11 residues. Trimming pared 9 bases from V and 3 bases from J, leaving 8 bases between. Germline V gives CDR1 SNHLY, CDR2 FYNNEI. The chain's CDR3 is CASSGDTEAFF. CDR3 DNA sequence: TGTGCCAGTTCGGGGGACACTGAAGCTTTCTTT.

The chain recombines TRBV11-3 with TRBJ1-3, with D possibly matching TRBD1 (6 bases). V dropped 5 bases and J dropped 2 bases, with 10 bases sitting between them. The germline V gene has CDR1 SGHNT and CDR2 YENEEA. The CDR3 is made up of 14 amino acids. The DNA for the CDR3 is TGTGCCAGCAGCAGAGGGGGTGCTGGAAACACCATATATTTT. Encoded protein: CASSRGGAGNTIYF.

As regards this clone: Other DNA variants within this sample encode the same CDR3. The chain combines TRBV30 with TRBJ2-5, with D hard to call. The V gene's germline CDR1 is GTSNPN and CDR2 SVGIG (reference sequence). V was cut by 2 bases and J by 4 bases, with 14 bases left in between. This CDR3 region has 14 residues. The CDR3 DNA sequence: TGTGCCTGGAGTCGCGACAATATCGGAGAGACCCAGTACTTC. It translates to CAWSRDNIGETQYF.

The CDR3 is CASSSGGGSPYEQYF. The CDR3, as DNA: TGTGCCAGCAGCTCCGGGGGGGGTAGCCCTTACGAGCAGTACTTC. This sequence joins TRBV5-6 and TRBJ2-7; 8 bases align to TRBD2. The germline CDR1 and CDR2 sequences are SGHDT and YYEEEE. V lost 3 bases and J lost 4; bases outside the gene matches: 9. There are 15 residues in the CDR3.

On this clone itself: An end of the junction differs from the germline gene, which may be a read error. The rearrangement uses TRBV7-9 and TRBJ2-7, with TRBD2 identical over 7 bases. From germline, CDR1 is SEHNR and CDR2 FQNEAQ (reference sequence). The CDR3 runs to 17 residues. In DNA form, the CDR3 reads TGTTCCAGCAGCTTAGGAGGTTGGGCAGGGAGGGTGGAAGAGCAGTACTTC. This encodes CSSSLGGWAGRVEEQYF.

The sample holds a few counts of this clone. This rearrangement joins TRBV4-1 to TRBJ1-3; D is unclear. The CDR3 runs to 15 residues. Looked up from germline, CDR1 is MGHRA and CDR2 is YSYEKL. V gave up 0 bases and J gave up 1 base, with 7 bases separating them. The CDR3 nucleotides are TGCGCCAGCAGCCAAGAGGCCCTTTCTGGAAACACCATATATTTT. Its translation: CASSQEALSGNTIYF.

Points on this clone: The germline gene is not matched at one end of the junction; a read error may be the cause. The CDR3 region has the DNA TGTGCCAGCAGTGAACGGGGGACTGGGGCCGACGTCCTGACTTTC. This codes for CASSERGTGADVLTF. The chain uses TRBV6-1 and TRBJ2-6, with D maybe TRBD2 (6 bases). CDR3 length: 15 amino acids. Germline assignment: CDR1 MNHNS and CDR2 SASEGT.

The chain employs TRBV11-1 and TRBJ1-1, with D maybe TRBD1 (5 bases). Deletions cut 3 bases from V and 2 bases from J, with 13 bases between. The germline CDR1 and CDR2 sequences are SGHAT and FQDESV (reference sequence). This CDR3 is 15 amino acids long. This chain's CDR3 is CASSFGTNVNTEAFF. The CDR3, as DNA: TGTGCCAGCAGCTTCGGGACTAACGTCAACACTGAAGCTTTCTTT.